Listed below are T cell receptor beta chains from one sample, sequenced in a study of T cell responses to AZD1222 COVID-19 vaccine. Produced via immunoSEQ multiplex PCR; TCRdb's table is partial and in-frame only. Seen here are roughly 100,000 clones, less than 95% observed once, and the top ten hold 4% to 6%. The sequencing used peripheral blood, collected on day 0 of AZD1222 vaccination. These receptors were obtained from an adult in good health. The CDR3 runs from the conserved cysteine through the conserved F or W. Clone size appears in some rows only: once, few, many, or a class for an expanded clone.

J	V	size	CDR3
TRBJ1-1	TRBV30	NA	CAWKETGLLTEAFF
TRBJ1-3	TRBV19	NA	CASSRQDRPSGNTIYF
TRBJ2-3	TRBV4-2	NA	CASSQDQGAGGLVTQYF
TRBJ2-7	TRBV3-1/TRBV3-2	NA	CASSHPTGRSYEQYF
TRBJ1-1	TRBV7-9	NA	CASTRGQGNTEAFF
TRBJ1-6	TRBV6-4	few	CASSDGTGGNSPLHF
TRBJ2-4	TRBV11-2	NA	CASSAQGAKNIQYF
TRBJ2-3	TRBV6-1	NA	CASSEAGRGDTQYF
TRBJ2-1	TRBV19	few	CASSIQLAGGYEQFF
TRBJ2-7	TRBV30	NA	CAWNPGQGPYEQYF
TRBJ2-7	TRBV18	NA	CASSFRGSGGNYEQYF
TRBJ2-7	TRBV29-1	NA	CSAKTGTIVDEQYF
TRBJ2-3	TRBV4-2	NA	CASSQDGSGGVTDTQYF
TRBJ1-2	TRBV3-1/TRBV3-2	NA	CASSRPGQDGYTF
TRBJ2-5	TRBV9	NA	CASSTTGGLGETQYF
TRBJ1-5	TRBV6-1	NA	CASSELSINQPQHF
TRBJ2-1	TRBV10-3	NA	CAISGASGGNEQFF
TRBJ2-7	TRBV6-5	NA	CASSPSGLEQYF
TRBJ1-1	TRBV28	once	CASSLKGAGEAFF
TRBJ2-3	TRBV9	NA	CASSVSSDTQYF
TRBJ1-2	TRBV19	NA	CASSIQGPGHYGYTF
TRBJ1-1	TRBV19	NA	CASSIPGTGGKIFF
TRBJ2-5	TRBV9	NA	CASSVGGGTETQYF
TRBJ2-7	TRBV15	NA	CATSRQAGGVDEQYF
TRBJ1-5	TRBV2	once	CASSSWTQNQPQHF
TRBJ2-1	TRBV7-8	NA	CASSFGLASNEQFF
TRBJ1-3	TRBV11-2	NA	CASSLVRSGNTIYF
TRBJ2-7	TRBV2	few	CASRAGTSLYEQYF
TRBJ2-5	TRBV9	NA	CASSVRGARETQYF
TRBJ2-1	TRBV10-3	once	CAISGGQGNEQFF
TRBJ1-6	TRBV2	NA	CASSEGYGHASPLHF
TRBJ2-5	TRBV4-1	NA	CASSQISVGSGEQETQYF
TRBJ2-1	TRBV18	NA	CASSPRSLDWGNEQFF
TRBJ1-1	TRBV6-5	few	CASLRLAGTEAFF
TRBJ2-3	TRBV7-6	NA	CASSSPTETTDTQYF
TRBJ2-1	TRBV10-2	NA	CASSVERGSYNEQFF
TRBJ2-5	TRBV9	NA	CASSVAGQETQYF
TRBJ1-1	TRBV7-8	NA	CASTQRQGAWGTEAFF
TRBJ2-5	TRBV12-3/TRBV12-4	NA	CAGRGGFEETQYF
TRBJ2-4	TRBV19	few	CASSIPDGLNIQYF
TRBJ2-4	TRBV5-1	NA	CASSLAGGEPGPFVAKNIQYF
TRBJ1-2	TRBV28	NA	CASSSTGGFYGYTF
TRBJ1-5	TRBV7-8	NA	CASSPGGVQNQPQHF
TRBJ2-5	TRBV2	NA	CASSITGSGGHF
TRBJ2-1	TRBV12-3/TRBV12-4	once	CASSQLQLQQFF
TRBJ1-1	TRBV7-3	NA	CASSIRASPEAFF
TRBJ2-1	TRBV7-3	NA	CASSLMPGGSYNEQFF
TRBJ2-7	TRBV9	once	CASSVGGNRPSYEQYF
TRBJ1-5	TRBV2	NA	CASREGQDAEPQHF
TRBJ1-3	TRBV5-1	NA	CASSQGTAGNTIYF
TRBJ2-5	TRBV28	NA	CASRGAVAETQYF
TRBJ1-5	TRBV28	few	CASSSEQGNQPQHF
TRBJ1-1	TRBV19	NA	CASSIGTGVITEAFF
TRBJ2-7	TRBV6-1	NA	CASSEAGGRSYEQYF
TRBJ1-1	TRBV7-9	NA	CASSFSRMNTEAFF
TRBJ1-1	TRBV5-1	NA	CASSAGPSYTEAFF
TRBJ2-7	TRBV30	NA	CAWSDREAQYF
TRBJ1-1	TRBV19	once	CASYMNTEAFF
TRBJ2-7	TRBV30	NA	CAWSRGTDPYEQYF